This T cell receptor beta chain was obtained from a study of breast tumors, draining lymph nodes, adjacent tissues. General study points: Tumor TCR diversity was below lymph nodes but above nontumor tissue. Compared with basal-like, luminal-like tumors shared significantly more repertoire with nontumor tissue. Tumor T cell lymph node origin was a supported hypothesis, not proven. Findings are consistent with lymph node origin and intratumoral expansion of most tumor T cells.

This clonotype was observed at least ten times. Its antigen is undetermined. The CDR3 is 13 amino acids. V was shortened by 5 bases and J by 3 bases, with 10 bases between the two germline ends. Germline loops: CDR1 MNHEY, CDR2 SVGAGI. Each CDR3 protein is one row after TCRdb ran MiXCR on the multiplex PCR reads. Of tens of thousands of distinct CDR3 sequences in the sample, under 45% were seen once. The chain couples TRBV6-5 to TRBJ1-2; D not certain. The sequencing input was breast tumor tissue. This receptor was taken from a female donor with breast cancer. Some clones in this sample may be carry-over from other donors' samples. The CDR3 nucleotides read TGTGCCAGCAGTCAAAGACGGCACTATGGCTACACCTTC. Protein product: CASSQRRHYGYTF.